These 7 T cell receptor beta chains were sequenced from one sample in a study of cytomegalovirus exposure and HLA in healthy donors. It was with 60 Vbeta and 13 Jbeta primers that the PCR ran. Sequencing used immunoSEQ multiplex PCR; TCRdb keeps in-frame clones, though not all of them. The sample totals tens of thousands of clones. The sample was PBMCs. The source of these receptors is a male donor in good health and CMV-seronegative.

The chain links TRBV5-6 to TRBJ2-3, with 7 bases lining up with TRBD2. Germline lookup yields CDR1 SGHDT and CDR2 YYEEEE. This CDR3 has 18 residues. J was trimmed by 1 base and V by 0 bases; bases with no gene match: 11. CDR3 region: CASSLGGIGGRGTDTQYF. The CDR3 bases are TGTGCCAGCAGCTTGGGTGGGATTGGCGGGAGAGGCACAGATACGCAGTATTTT. The full variable domain, rest sourced from reference TRBV5-6 and TRBJ2-3, is DAGVTQSPTHLIKTRGQQVTLRCSPKSGHDTVSWYQQALGQGPQFIFQYYEEEERQRGNFPDRFSGHQFPNYSSELNVNALLLGDSALYLCASSLGGIGGRGTDTQYFGPGTRLTVL.

As concerns this clone: Other DNA sequences in the same sample also yield this CDR3. The chain employs TRBV30 and TRBJ2-5; a weak D match, TRBD1 (6 bases). Germline V CDR1 and CDR2: GTSNPN, SVGIG (reference sequence). The CDR3 sequence is 16 residues long. The germline V and J ends were trimmed by 0 bases and 3 bases, with 17 bases remaining between them. CDR3 DNA: TGTGCCTGGAGTGTCCCCCCAGGCAAGGGGGAAGAGACCCAGTACTTC. It specifies CAWSVPPGKGEETQYF.

This sequence joins TRBV11-2 and TRBJ2-7, with 10 bases lining up with TRBD2. Germline lookup yields CDR1 SGHAT and CDR2 FQNNGV. The CDR3 has 15 residues. Trimming cost V 4 bases and J 3 bases; bases outside gene matches: 6. The CDR3, as DNA: TGTGCCAGCAGCTATTTAGCGGGAGGTGTCTACGAGCAGTACTTC. It translates to CASSYLAGGVYEQYF.

The rearrangement joins TRBV6-5 to TRBJ2-5, with TRBD2 as a possible D gene (7 bases). V was shortened by 6 bases and J by 4 bases, with 12 bases between the two germline ends. The CDR3 contains 13 residues. Per the germline V gene, CDR1 is MNHEY and CDR2 is SVGAGI. The CDR3 DNA follows: TGTGCCAGCAGGGGGAGGGGGTCAGAGACCCAGTACTTC. Encoded protein: CASRGRGSETQYF.

The chain employs TRBV7-2 and TRBJ1-2; the match to TRBD1 covers 8 bases. The CDR3 has 15 residues. The V segment lost 4 bases and the J segment 4 bases; nucleotides outside the gene matches: 8. Germline CDR1 is SGHTA and CDR2 is FQGNSA. DNA for the CDR3: TGTGCCAGCAGCTCCGCAGGGGGCCAAATCTATGGCTACACCTTC. This sequence encodes CASSSAGGQIYGYTF.

The CDR3 DNA sequence: TGTGCCAGTAGTATAGAGGCTAGCGGGGGGCTTACTCGCACAGATACGCAGTATTTT. It encodes CASSIEASGGLTRTDTQYF. The chain couples TRBV19 to TRBJ2-3; 11 positions agree with TRBD2. CDR1 and CDR2 from the germline V gene are LNHDA and SQIVND (reference sequence). This CDR3 is built from 19 residues. Trimming cost V 0 bases and J 1 base; bases outside gene matches: 9. The full variable domain, with the rest looked up from reference TRBV19 and TRBJ2-3, is DGGITQSPKYLFRKEGQNVTLSCEQNLNHDAMYWYRQDPGQGLRLIYYSQIVNDFQKGDIAEGYSVSREKKESFPLTVTSAQKNPTAFYLCASSIEASGGLTRTDTQYFGPGTRLTVL.

The chain joins TRBV25-1 to TRBJ1-1, with 7 bases lining up with TRBD1. Trimming at V came to 6 bases and at J to 3 bases, leaving 1 base not matched to a gene. This CDR3 comprises 12 residues. CDR1 and CDR2 from the germline V gene are MGHDK and SYGVNS. In DNA, the CDR3 is TGTGCCAGCAGAGGGGGCGACACTGAAGCTTTCTTT. Translation gives CASRGGDTEAFF. The full variable domain, with the rest looked up from reference TRBV25-1 and TRBJ1-1, is EADIYQTPRYLVIGTGKKITLECSQTMGHDKMYWYQQDPGMELHLIHYSYGVNSTEKGDLSSESTVSRIRTEHFPLTLESARPSHTSQYLCASRGGDTEAFFGQGTRLTVV.